These 6 T cell receptor beta chains share one sample of origin, sequenced in a study of blood T cell repertoires in COVID-19 (dated by TCRdb to 2020 to 2022). The library was built by means of the immunoSEQ multiplex PCR assay. TCRdb took this table from immuneACCESS and kept in-frame rearrangements with V and J called. Such tables lack part of the clones; where checked against another copy, unresolved V genes explain under half of the gap, and the rest is unexplained. For this sample there are about 190,000 clones; around four fifths appear just once. About 5% of the sample is taken by the ten largest. Sequenced sample: peripheral blood. These receptors were taken from a woman in her 30s with acute or convalescent COVID-19.

This clone came up once. The V and J genes are TRBV19 and TRBJ2-7; possibly TRBD2 for D (8 bases). The V end lost 3 bases, the J end lost 3 bases, and 15 bases lay between the germline ends. This CDR3 contains 15 residues. Germline CDR1 LNHDA, CDR2 SQIVND (reference sequence). This CDR3 reads CASSISGTADYEQYF. The CDR3 DNA follows: TGTGCCAGTAGTATTAGCGGGACAGCCGACTACGAGCAGTACTTC.

This chain connects TRBV4-1 to TRBJ2-3; D is perhaps TRBD1 (5 bases). Germline CDR1 and CDR2: MGHRA and YSYEKL. This CDR3 is 16 amino acids long. Trimming cost V 3 bases and J 1 base, with 14 bases left between them. The CDR3 coding sequence is TGCGCCAGCAGCCAGGAAATTGACAGAGGCACAGATACGCAGTATTTT. Its protein product is CASSQEIDRGTDTQYF.

This chain links TRBV6-5 with TRBJ1-2; TRBD1 matches at 7 bases. The CDR3 length is 15 residues. After removal of 4 bases from V and 5 bases from J, the junction contained 10 bases not matched to a gene. Germline CDR1 and CDR2: MNHEY and SVGAGI. CDR3 residues: CASSSVSSQGYGYTF. The CDR3, as DNA: TGTGCCAGCAGTTCAGTATCTTCACAGGGGTATGGCTACACCTTC.

The table lists this clone with a few counts. The chain links TRBV10-3 to TRBJ1-2, with 11 bases matching TRBD1. Trimming at V came to 2 bases and at J to 7 bases, leaving 6 bases not matched to a gene. CDR3 length: 15 amino acids. The germline V gene encodes CDR1 ENHRY and CDR2 SYGVKD. The CDR3 sequence is CAISEPLGQGAGYTF. The CDR3 region has the DNA TGTGCCATCAGTGAGCCCCTTGGACAGGGGGCTGGCTACACCTTC.

This chain uses TRBV28 with TRBJ1-2, with TRBD1 as a possible D gene (6 bases). CDR1 MDHEN and CDR2 SYDVKM come from the germline V gene. Deletions cut 4 bases from V and 0 bases from J, with 15 bases between. The CDR3 runs 16 residues. The DNA for the CDR3 is TGTGCCAGCAGTTCCTCCCTTCGACAGGCTAACTATGGCTACACCTTC. It specifies CASSSSLRQANYGYTF.

The CDR3 DNA sequence: TGTGCCAGCAGCCAGGCCGGAACTAATGAAAAACTGTTTTTT. This translates into CASSQAGTNEKLFF. The chain employs TRBV7-6 and TRBJ1-4; the D is unclear. The CDR3 runs 14 residues. CDR1 is SGHVS, CDR2 FNYEAQ, per germline. Deletions cut 5 bases from V and 1 base from J, with 8 bases between.